Following are 22 T cell receptor beta chains from one sample sequenced in a study of neurological immune-mediated disorders. TCRdb fed the 5' RACE reads into MiXCR, producing one record per CDR3 protein. The sample has almost 85,000 distinct CDR3 sequences; just over 2.5% are singletons. Source material: PBMCs. The origin of the receptors is a woman younger than 45 with multiple sclerosis.

This clonotype has ten or more counts. The CDR3 reads CASSPGTGVYGYTF. CDR3 nucleotides: TGTGCCAGCTCACCCGGGACAGGGGTTTATGGCTACACCTTC. The V gene is TRBV18, the J gene TRBJ1-2, with 10 nucleotides matching TRBD1. Germline trimming cut 3 bases from V and 5 bases from J; bases unmatched to any gene: 3. The CDR3 covers 14 residues. Germline V gene sequence: CDR1 KGHSH, CDR2 LQKENI.

This clonotype was seen many times. This rearrangement joins TRBV20-1 to TRBJ2-7, with 8 bases fitting TRBD1. The CDR3 loop spans 13 amino acids. The germline gives CDR1 DFQATT, CDR2 SNEGSKA (reference sequence). Trimming took 5 bases from V and 4 from J; bases not matched to a gene: 7. The CDR3 DNA is TGCAGTGCTCAGGGACAGGTAGTATACGAGCAGTACTTC. Translated: CSAQGQVVYEQYF.

This clonotype was found many times. The V and J genes are TRBV29-1 and TRBJ2-5; TRBD1 or TRBD2 may be the D gene (5 bases each). Germline loops: CDR1 SQVTM, CDR2 ANQGSEA. Trimming left V 1 base short and J 13 bases short, with 22 bases between. The CDR3 covers 14 residues. The CDR3 spells CSVEGLGPPVSPYF. The CDR3 DNA sequence: TGCAGCGTTGAAGGCTTGGGACCTCCAGTGAGCCCGTACTTC. Drawing the rest from reference TRBV29-1 and TRBJ2-5, the complete variable domain is SAVISQKPSRDICQRGTSLTIQCQVDSQVTMMFWYRQQPGQSLTLIATANQGSEATYESGFVIDKFPISRPNLTFSTLTVSNMSPEDSSIYLCSVEGLGPPVSPYFGPGTRLLVL.

This clonotype was found many times. The chain uses TRBV5-1 and TRBJ2-1, with TRBD2 matching over 7 bases. CDR3 length equals 16 residues. Germline V gene lookup returns CDR1 SGHRS and CDR2 YFSETQ. J lost 3 bases, V lost 4 bases, and 10 bases had no gene match. The CDR3 sequence is CASSNLGTNLYNEQFF. The DNA of the CDR3 is TGCGCCAGCAGCAACCTCGGGACTAATCTCTACAATGAGCAGTTCTTC. The full variable domain, rest sourced from reference TRBV5-1 and TRBJ2-1, is KAGVTQTPRYLIKTRGQQVTLSCSPISGHRSVSWYQQTPGQGLQFLFEYFSETQRNKGNFPGRFSGRQFSNSRSEMNVSTLELGDSALYLCASSNLGTNLYNEQFFGPGTRLTVL.

This clonotype was seen at least ten times. The rearrangement joins TRBV12-3 or TRBV12-4 to TRBJ1-5; maybe TRBD1 (6 bases). CDR3 size: 14 residues. The ends were cut back, 3 bases at V and 5 bases at J, with 11 bases in the middle. Here the CDR3 reads CASSLTSGDQPQHF. The CDR3 DNA is TGTGCCAGCAGTTTGACGTCAGGGGATCAGCCCCAGCATTTT.

This clonotype was found many times. The genes are TRBV20-1 and TRBJ2-3; D may match TRBD1 or TRBD2 (6 bases each). The V gene's germline CDR1 is DFQATT and CDR2 SNEGSKA (reference sequence). The CDR3 is 14 residues long. The CDR3 loop reads CIGGQTRYTDTQYF. CDR3 DNA: TGCATCGGGGGACAAACCCGGTACACAGATACGCAGTATTTT.

This clonotype occurred many times. This chain joins TRBV3-1 and TRBJ2-6; D gene unclear. The CDR3 is 15 residues long. The V gene's germline CDR1 is LGHDT and CDR2 YNNKEL (reference sequence). V lost 4 bases and J 0 bases, leaving 7 bases between the germline ends. CDR3 protein: CASSLVGSGANVLTF. The CDR3 DNA is TGTGCCAGCAGCCTGGTGGGCTCTGGGGCCAACGTCCTGACTTTC.

This clonotype has at least ten counts. The chain carries TRBV27 and TRBJ1-1, with D maybe TRBD1 (5 bases). The CDR3 runs to 15 residues. Germline lookup yields CDR1 MNHEY and CDR2 SMNVEV (reference sequence). Trimming removed 8 bases at V and 1 base at J, with 17 bases between. In DNA, the CDR3 is TGTGCCAGCCGTCCCGCAAAAACAGGGAACACTGAAGCTTTCTTT. Protein product: CASRPAKTGNTEAFF.

This clonotype has a count of ten or more. The CDR3 DNA reads as TGTGCCAGCAGAACCAACATGCTAGCGCCGCAGTATTTT. Translating it yields CASRTNMLAPQYF. This chain joins TRBV7-2 and TRBJ2-3, with D perhaps matching TRBD2 (6 bases). This CDR3 contains 13 residues. The ends were cut back, 6 bases at V and 10 bases at J, with 17 bases in the middle. Germline V gene lookup returns CDR1 SGHTA and CDR2 FQGNSA.

This clonotype was detected many times. The V call is TRBV20-1, the J call TRBJ2-7, with D possibly TRBD1 on 6 matching bases. The V end was cut by 5 bases, the J end by 4 bases, with 12 bases between. This CDR3 has 12 amino acids. Germline CDR1 reads DFQATT; CDR2 reads SNEGSKA (reference sequence). The CDR3 spells CSAGGRVYEQYF. In DNA, the CDR3 is TGCAGTGCTGGGGGCAGGGTGTACGAGCAGTACTTC.

This clonotype was seen ten or more times. The CDR3 DNA is TGTGCCAGCAGCCAAGAGTCCTACGAGCAGTACTTC. Translating it yields CASSQESYEQYF. This rearrangement joins TRBV4-2 to TRBJ2-7; no reliable D call. Germline CDR1 and CDR2: LGHNA and YNFKEQ. The CDR3 has 12 residues. V was pared by 0 bases and J by 1 base, with 1 base between.

This clonotype was recorded many times. J is TRBJ2-1 and V is TRBV18; 14 bases agree with TRBD2. Germline CDR1 is KGHSH and CDR2 is LQKENI. This CDR3 region has 16 residues. The trim removed 0 bases at V and 7 bases at J, leaving 2 bases unmatched. CDR3 DNA: TGTGCCAGCTCACCACCGGGACTAGCGGGAGTAAATGAGCAGTTCTTC. This codes for CASSPPGLAGVNEQFF.

The table lists this clonotype with many counts. The genes are TRBV4-3 and TRBJ1-3; no clear D. The CDR3 runs 15 residues. V lost 4 bases and J 0 bases, leaving 10 bases between the germline ends. CDR1 and CDR2 (germline): LGHNA, YSLEER. Written as DNA, the CDR3 is TGCGCCAGCAGCCCTGACCGTAGCTCTGGAAACACCATATATTTT. Translating gives CASSPDRSSGNTIYF.

This chain links TRBV29-1 with TRBJ2-1; 9 bases fit TRBD1. This CDR3 contains 12 residues. The germline V gene encodes CDR1 SQVTM and CDR2 ANQGSEA. Germline trimming cut 6 bases from V and 7 bases from J; bases unmatched to any gene: 4. In nucleotides, the CDR3 is TGCAGCGTATTACAGGGGGCGAATGAGCAGTTCTTC. This translates into CSVLQGANEQFF.

This clonotype was seen a handful of times. The chain carries TRBV20-1 and TRBJ1-2, with 8 bases lining up with TRBD1. After removal of 6 bases from V and 2 bases from J, the junction contained 5 bases not matched to a gene. CDR1 and CDR2 (germline): DFQATT, SNEGSKA (reference sequence). The CDR3 is 13 residues long. CDR3 protein: CSAPDRVNYGYTF. The CDR3 region has the DNA TGCAGTGCCCCGGACAGGGTAAACTATGGCTACACCTTC.

The table lists this clonotype with many counts. J is TRBJ2-6 and V is TRBV7-2; the D gene is possibly TRBD1 (5 bases). Trimming took off 5 bases at V and 3 bases at J, with 14 bases between the two ends. Germline V gene data show CDR1 as SGHTA and CDR2 as FQGNSA. This CDR3 comprises 16 residues. Here the CDR3 reads CASSAQVIFGANVLTF. The CDR3 DNA sequence: TGTGCCAGCAGCGCACAGGTGATTTTTGGGGCCAACGTCCTGACTTTC. Full variable domain (remainder filled in from reference TRBV7-2 and TRBJ2-6): GAGVSQSPSNKVTEKGKDVELRCDPISGHTALYWYRQSLGQGLEFLIYFQGNSAPDKSGLPSDRFSAERTGGSVSTLTIQRTQQEDSAVYLCASSAQVIFGANVLTFGAGSRLTVL.

Comment on this clonotype: A single base separates this from a much larger clone, so it may be a read error. The rearrangement uses TRBV7-9 and TRBJ1-2, with unresolved D. CDR3 size: 11 residues. CDR1 is SEHNR and CDR2 is FQNEAQ in the germline V gene (reference sequence). The CDR3 region has the DNA TGTGATGCACGGTCGGACCATGGCTACACCTTC. This translates into CDARSDHGYTF.

This clonotype came up a few times. The chain joins TRBV11-3 to TRBJ1-1, with TRBD1 as a possible D gene (5 bases). Germline-derived CDR1 and CDR2 are SGHNT and YENEEA. V was trimmed by 5 bases and J by 0 bases, leaving 16 bases between them. The CDR3 has 16 amino acids. The CDR3 DNA follows: TGTGCCAGCAGCCCCGGGACTTTCTCACTGAACACTGAAGCTTTCTTT. It encodes CASSPGTFSLNTEAFF.

This clonotype appeared many times. This chain links TRBV12-3 or TRBV12-4 with TRBJ2-2; D is ambiguous. This CDR3 has 17 amino acids. Trimming removed 7 bases from V and 3 bases from J, with 21 bases in between. The CDR3 coding sequence is TGTGCCAGCACCCCCACCCCAGGTCGTCAGGACACCGGGGAGCTGTTTTTT. It codes for CASTPTPGRQDTGELFF.

This clonotype was observed many times. The chain employs TRBV7-2 and TRBJ2-1, with 7 bases identical to TRBD2. Trimming cost V 7 bases and J 10 bases; bases outside gene matches: 4. This CDR3 comprises 11 residues. The germline V gene has CDR1 SGHTA and CDR2 FQGNSA. The CDR3 region has the DNA TGTGCCAGCACGACTAGCTGGGAGCAGTTCTTC. It translates to CASTTSWEQFF.

This clonotype has at least ten counts. The chain recombines TRBV7-2 with TRBJ2-7; D gene unclear. There are 13 residues in the CDR3. V lost 3 bases to trimming and J lost 5 bases, with 11 bases between them. Germline lookup yields CDR1 SGHTA and CDR2 FQGNSA. The CDR3 here is CASSFGLGDEQYF. In DNA form, the CDR3 reads TGTGCCAGCAGCTTCGGTCTAGGCGACGAGCAGTACTTC.

This clonotype has just a few counts. The chain carries TRBV7-7 and TRBJ2-5; D unresolved. Germline V gene sequence: CDR1 SSHAT, CDR2 FNYEAQ (reference sequence). Between the trimmed V and J ends, which lost 1 base and 4 bases, there was a span of 10 bases. CDR3 length: 14 residues. DNA for the CDR3: TGTGCCAGCAGCTTAGAAAGTGTAGGAGAGACCCAGTACTTC. Encoded protein: CASSLESVGETQYF. Supplemented by reference TRBV7-7 and TRBJ2-5, the full variable domain reads GAGVSQSPRYKVTKRGQDVTLRCDPISSHATLYWYQQALGQGPEFLTYFNYEAQPDKSGLPSDRFSAERPEGSISTLTIQRTEQRDSAMYRCASSLESVGETQYFGPGTRLLVL.